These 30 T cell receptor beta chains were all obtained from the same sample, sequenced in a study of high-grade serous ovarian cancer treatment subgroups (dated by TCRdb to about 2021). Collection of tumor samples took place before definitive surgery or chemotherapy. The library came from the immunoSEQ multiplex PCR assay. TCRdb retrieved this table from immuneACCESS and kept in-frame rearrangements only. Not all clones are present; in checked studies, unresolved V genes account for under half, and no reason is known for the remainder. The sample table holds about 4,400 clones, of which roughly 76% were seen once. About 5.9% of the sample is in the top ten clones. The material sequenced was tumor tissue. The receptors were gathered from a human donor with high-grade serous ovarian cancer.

CDR3 sequence (DNA): TGTGCCTGGAGTGTACGGGGAACGGGACTAGCGGGCTACGAGCAGTACTTC. Its translation: CAWSVRGTGLAGYEQYF. This chain connects TRBV30 to TRBJ2-7; TRBD2 agrees at 12 bases. Germline trimming cut 0 bases from V and 3 bases from J; bases unmatched to any gene: 9. The V gene's germline CDR1 is GTSNPN and CDR2 SVGIG (reference sequence). The CDR3 length is 17 residues.

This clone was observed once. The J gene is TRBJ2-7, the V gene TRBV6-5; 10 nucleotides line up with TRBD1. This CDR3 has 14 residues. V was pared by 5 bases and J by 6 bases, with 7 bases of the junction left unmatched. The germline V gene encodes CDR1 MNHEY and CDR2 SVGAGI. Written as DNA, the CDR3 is TGTGCCAGCAGTCTCCTCGGGACAGGGGTCGAGCAGTACTTC. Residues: CASSLLGTGVEQYF.

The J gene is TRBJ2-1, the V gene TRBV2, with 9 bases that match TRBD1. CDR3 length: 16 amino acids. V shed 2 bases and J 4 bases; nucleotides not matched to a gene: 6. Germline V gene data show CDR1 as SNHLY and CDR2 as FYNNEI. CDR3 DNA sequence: TGTGCCAGCAGTGAAATACTGGACAGGGGATACAATGAGCAGTTCTTC. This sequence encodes CASSEILDRGYNEQFF. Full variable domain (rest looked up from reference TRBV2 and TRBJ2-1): EPEVTQTPSHQVTQMGQEVILRCVPISNHLYFYWYRQILGQKVEFLVSFYNNEISEKSEIFDDQFSVERPDGSNFTLKIRSTKLEDSAMYFCASSEILDRGYNEQFFGPGTRLTVL.

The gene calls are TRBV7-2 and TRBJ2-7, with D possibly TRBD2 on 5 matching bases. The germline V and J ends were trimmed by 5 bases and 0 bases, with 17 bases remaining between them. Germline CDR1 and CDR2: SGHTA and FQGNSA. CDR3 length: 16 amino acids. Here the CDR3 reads CASSPWTGPSSYEQYF. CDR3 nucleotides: TGTGCCAGCAGCCCCTGGACTGGTCCTAGCTCCTACGAGCAGTACTTC.

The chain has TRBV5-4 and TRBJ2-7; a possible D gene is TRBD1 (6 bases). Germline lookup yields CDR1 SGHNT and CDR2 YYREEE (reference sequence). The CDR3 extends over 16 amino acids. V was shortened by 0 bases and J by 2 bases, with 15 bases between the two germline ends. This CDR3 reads CASSLEGGVETYEQYF. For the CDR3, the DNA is TGTGCCAGCAGCTTGGAAGGGGGAGTGGAAACCTACGAGCAGTACTTC.

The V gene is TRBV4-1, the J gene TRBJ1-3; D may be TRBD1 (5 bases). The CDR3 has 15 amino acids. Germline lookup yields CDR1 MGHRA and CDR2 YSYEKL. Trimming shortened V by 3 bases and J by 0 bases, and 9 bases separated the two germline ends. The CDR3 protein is CASSQTQDSGNTIYF. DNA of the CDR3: TGCGCCAGCAGCCAGACACAGGACTCTGGAAACACCATATATTTT.

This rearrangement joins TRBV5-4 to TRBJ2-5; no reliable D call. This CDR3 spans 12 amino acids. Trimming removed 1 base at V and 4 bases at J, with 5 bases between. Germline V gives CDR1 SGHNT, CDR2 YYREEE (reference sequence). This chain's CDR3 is CASSLIRETQYF. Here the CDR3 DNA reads TGTGCCAGCAGCTTGATTAGAGAGACCCAGTACTTC.

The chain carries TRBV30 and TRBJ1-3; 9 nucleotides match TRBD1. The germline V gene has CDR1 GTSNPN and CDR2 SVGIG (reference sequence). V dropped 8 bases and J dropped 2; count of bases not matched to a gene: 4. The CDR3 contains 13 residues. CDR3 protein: CAARQGAGNTIYF. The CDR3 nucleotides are TGTGCCGCCCGACAGGGGGCTGGAAACACCATATATTTT.

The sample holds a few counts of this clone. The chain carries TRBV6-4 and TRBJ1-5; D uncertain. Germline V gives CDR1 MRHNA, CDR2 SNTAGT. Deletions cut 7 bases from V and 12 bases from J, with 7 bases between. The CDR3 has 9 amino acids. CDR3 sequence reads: CASKPNQHF. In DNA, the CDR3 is TGTGCCAGCAAACCAAACCAGCATTTT.

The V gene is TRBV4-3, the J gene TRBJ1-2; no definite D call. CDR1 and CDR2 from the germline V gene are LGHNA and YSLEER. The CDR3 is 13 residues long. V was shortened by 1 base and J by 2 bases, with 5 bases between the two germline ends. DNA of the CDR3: TGCGCCAGCAGCCAAGGGTACAACTATGGCTACACCTTC. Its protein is CASSQGYNYGYTF.

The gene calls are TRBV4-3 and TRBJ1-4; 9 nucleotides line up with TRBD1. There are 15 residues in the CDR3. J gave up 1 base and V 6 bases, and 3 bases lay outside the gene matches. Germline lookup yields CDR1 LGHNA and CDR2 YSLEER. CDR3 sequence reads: CASRGQGLTNEKLFF. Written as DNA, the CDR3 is TGCGCCAGCAGGGGACAGGGCTTAACTAATGAAAAACTGTTTTTT.

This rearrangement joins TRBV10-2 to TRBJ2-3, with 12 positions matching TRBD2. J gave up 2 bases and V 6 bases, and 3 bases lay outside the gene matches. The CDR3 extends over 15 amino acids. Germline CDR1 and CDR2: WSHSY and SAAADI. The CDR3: CASRLAGGSTDTQYF. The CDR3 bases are TGCGCCAGCAGGCTAGCGGGGGGGTCCACAGATACGCAGTATTTT.

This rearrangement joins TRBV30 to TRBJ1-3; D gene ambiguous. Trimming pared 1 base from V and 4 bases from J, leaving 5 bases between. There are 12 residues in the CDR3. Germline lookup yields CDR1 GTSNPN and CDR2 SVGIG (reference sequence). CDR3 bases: TGTGCCTGGAGTGATCAGGGAAACACCATATATTTT. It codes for CAWSDQGNTIYF.

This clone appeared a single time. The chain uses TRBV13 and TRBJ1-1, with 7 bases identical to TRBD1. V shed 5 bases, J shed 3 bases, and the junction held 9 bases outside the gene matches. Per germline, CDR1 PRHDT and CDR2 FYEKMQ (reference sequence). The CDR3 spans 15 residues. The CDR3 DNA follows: TGTGCCAGCAGCCCACCCCAGGGGGTTTACACTGAAGCTTTCTTT. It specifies CASSPPQGVYTEAFF.

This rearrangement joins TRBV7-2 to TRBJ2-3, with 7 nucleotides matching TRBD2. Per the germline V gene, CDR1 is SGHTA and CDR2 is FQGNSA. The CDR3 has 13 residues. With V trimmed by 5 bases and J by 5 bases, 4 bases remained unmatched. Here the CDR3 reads CASSVGGGDTQYF. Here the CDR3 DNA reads TGTGCCAGCAGCGTGGGGGGGGGAGATACGCAGTATTTT.

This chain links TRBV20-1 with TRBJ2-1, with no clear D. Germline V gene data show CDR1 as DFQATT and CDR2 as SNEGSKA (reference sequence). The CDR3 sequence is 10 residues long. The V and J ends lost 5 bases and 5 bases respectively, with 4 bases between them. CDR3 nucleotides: TGCAGTGCTGCAGACAATGAGCAGTTCTTC. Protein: CSAADNEQFF.

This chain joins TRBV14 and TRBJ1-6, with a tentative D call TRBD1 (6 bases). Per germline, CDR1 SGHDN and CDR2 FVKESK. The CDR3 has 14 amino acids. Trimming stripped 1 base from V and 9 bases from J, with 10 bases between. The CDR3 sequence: CASSQGGLGSPLHF. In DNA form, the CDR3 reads TGTGCCAGCAGCCAAGGGGGGCTGGGTTCACCCCTCCACTTT.

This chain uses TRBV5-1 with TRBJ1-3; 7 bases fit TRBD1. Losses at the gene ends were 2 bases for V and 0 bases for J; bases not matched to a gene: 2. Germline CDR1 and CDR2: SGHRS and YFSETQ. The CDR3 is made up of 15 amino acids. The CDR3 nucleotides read TGCGCCAGCAGCTTTGGGACAGACTCTGGAAACACCATATATTTT. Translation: CASSFGTDSGNTIYF.

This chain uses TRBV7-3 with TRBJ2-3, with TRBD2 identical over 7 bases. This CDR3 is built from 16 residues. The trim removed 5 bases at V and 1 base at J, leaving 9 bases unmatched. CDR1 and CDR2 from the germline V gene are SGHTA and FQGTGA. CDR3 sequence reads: CASSLVGGRGTDTQYF. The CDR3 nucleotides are TGTGCCAGCAGCCTCGTCGGGGGGAGGGGCACAGATACGCAGTATTTT.

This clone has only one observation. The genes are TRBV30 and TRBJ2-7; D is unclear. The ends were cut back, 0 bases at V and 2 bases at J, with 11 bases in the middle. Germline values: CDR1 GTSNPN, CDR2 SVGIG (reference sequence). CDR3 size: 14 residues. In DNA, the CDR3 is TGTGCCTGGAGTGTTTTATCGCACCCCTACGAGCAGTACTTC. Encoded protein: CAWSVLSHPYEQYF.

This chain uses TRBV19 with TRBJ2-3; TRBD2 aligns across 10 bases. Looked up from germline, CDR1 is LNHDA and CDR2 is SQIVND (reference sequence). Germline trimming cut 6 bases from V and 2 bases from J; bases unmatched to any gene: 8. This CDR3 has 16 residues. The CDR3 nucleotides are TGTGCCAGTAGACCCCAGCGGGGGGGGTTCACAGATACGCAGTATTTT. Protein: CASRPQRGGFTDTQYF.

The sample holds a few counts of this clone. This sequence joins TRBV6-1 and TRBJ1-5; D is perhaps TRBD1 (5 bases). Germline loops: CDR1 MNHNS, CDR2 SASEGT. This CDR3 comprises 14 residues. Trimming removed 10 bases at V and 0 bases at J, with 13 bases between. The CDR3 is CAIRETDSNQPQHF. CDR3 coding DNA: TGTGCCATTAGGGAGACAGATAGCAATCAGCCCCAGCATTTT.

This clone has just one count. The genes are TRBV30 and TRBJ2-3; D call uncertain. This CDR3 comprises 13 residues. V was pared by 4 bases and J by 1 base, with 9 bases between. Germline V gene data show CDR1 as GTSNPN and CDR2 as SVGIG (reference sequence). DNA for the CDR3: TGTGCCTGGAATCCGGCAGGCACAGATACGCAGTATTTT. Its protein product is CAWNPAGTDTQYF.

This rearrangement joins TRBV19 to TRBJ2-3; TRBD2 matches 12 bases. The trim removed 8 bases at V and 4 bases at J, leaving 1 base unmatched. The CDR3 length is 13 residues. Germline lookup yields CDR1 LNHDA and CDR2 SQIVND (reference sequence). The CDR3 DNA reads TGTGCCAGTCGACTAGCGGGAGCAGATACGCAGTATTTT. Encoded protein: CASRLAGADTQYF.

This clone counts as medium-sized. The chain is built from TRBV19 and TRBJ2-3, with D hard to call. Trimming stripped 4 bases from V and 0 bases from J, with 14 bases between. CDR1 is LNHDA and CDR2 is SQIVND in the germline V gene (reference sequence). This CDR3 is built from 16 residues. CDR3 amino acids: CASSTPRSPSTDTQYF. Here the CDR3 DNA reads TGTGCCAGTAGTACTCCGAGATCTCCTAGCACAGATACGCAGTATTTT.

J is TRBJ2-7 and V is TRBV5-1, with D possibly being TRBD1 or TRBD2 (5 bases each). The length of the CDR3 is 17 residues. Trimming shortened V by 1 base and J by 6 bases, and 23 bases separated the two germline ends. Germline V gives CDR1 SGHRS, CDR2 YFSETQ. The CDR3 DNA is TGCGCCAGCAGCTTGAGCCCCGGGACGGCCGGTTTGGTCGAGCAGTACTTC. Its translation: CASSLSPGTAGLVEQYF. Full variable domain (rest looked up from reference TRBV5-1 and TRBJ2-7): KAGVTQTPRYLIKTRGQQVTLSCSPISGHRSVSWYQQTPGQGLQFLFEYFSETQRNKGNFPGRFSGRQFSNSRSEMNVSTLELGDSALYLCASSLSPGTAGLVEQYFGPGTRLTVT.

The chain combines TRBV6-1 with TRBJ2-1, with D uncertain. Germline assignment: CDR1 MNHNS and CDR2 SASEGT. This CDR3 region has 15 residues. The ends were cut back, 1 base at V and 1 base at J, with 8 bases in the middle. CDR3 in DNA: TGTGCCAGCAGTGAAGGATTCTGGTCCTACAATGAGCAGTTCTTC. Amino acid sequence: CASSEGFWSYNEQFF.

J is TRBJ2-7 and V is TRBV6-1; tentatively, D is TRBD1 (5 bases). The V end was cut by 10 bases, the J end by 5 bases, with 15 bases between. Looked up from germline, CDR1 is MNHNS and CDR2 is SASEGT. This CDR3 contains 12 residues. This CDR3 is CAIRRDSHEQYF. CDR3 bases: TGTGCCATCCGCAGGGATTCTCACGAGCAGTACTTC.

In nucleotides, the CDR3 is TGCGCCAGCAGCCGGGGAGGTTTAGCTGTTTTGGGCAATGAGCAGTTCTTC. This encodes CASSRGGLAVLGNEQFF. The chain uses TRBV4-1 and TRBJ2-1, with D possibly matching TRBD2 (6 bases). Looked up from germline, CDR1 is MGHRA and CDR2 is YSYEKL. The CDR3 loop spans 17 amino acids. V gave up 4 bases and J gave up 6 bases, with 22 bases separating them.

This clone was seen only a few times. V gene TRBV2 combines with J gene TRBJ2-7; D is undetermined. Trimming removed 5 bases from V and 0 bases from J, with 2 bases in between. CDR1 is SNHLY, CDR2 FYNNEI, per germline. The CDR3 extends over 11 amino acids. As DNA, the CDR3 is TGTGCCAGCAGTATCTCCTACGAGCAGTACTTC. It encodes CASSISYEQYF.